The rows below give T cell receptor beta chains drawn from one sample of a study of beta chain features in type 1 diabetes. Sequenced by immunoSEQ multiplex PCR; TCRdb stores in-frame clones only, minus some. The sample holds about 5,700 clones, roughly four fifths seen once. The source material was Tregs from blood. The receptors were sampled from a man aged 18 to 35 in good health. The conserved cysteine and the conserved F or W are not part of the CDR3 here. Clone size, where shown, is once, few, many, or a class for clones that have expanded.

V	length	size	CDR3
TRBV7-9	13	.	ASGVIDRQNYGYT
TRBV6-1	13	.	ASSEGQGAPYEQY
TRBV5-6	11	.	ASSPDRADTQY
TRBV4-3	14	.	ASSQGVGGGISPLH
TRBV19	11	.	ASSDRRNYGYT
TRBV30	13	.	AWSTDRGTNQPQH
TRBV14	12	.	ASSQVDTYNEQF
TRBV7-9	12	.	ASSLGQGWVEQY
TRBV7-9	13	few	ASSTGTLSGNTIY
TRBV18	10	.	ASSPYGEEST
TRBV10-3	15	.	AISESLAGTGSKGYT
TRBV5-1	11	.	ASKPSGHNEQF
TRBV7-2	15	.	ASSLGATSSGANVLT
TRBV7-2	13	.	ASSTRLAGGETQY
TRBV7-9	12	once	ASSFRGGNNEQF
TRBV5-1	13	.	ASSLVAGGPYEQY
TRBV9	13	few	ASSVERGYTGELF
TRBV19	12	.	ASSDRMNTGELF
TRBV28	13	.	ASRGTGTGDQPQH
TRBV4-3	14	.	ASSQDPGQGVYEQY
TRBV6-1	11	.	ASSGGLSYEQY
TRBV29-1	12	.	SVGPPGGTDTQY
TRBV19	13	.	ASSIAWDSSYEQY
TRBV7-2	15	.	ASSPSSGGLRGGELF
TRBV27	10	.	ASSLQGSEAF
TRBV25-1	13	.	ASSADRDKTYEQY
TRBV7-2	11	.	ASRLRQGTEQY
TRBV29-1	9	.	SAKGPGELF
TRBV4-1	15	.	ASSQDRGGLSNQPQH
TRBV7-2	11	.	ASSLSAHNEQF
TRBV28	14	.	ASSVMVASGGDTQY
TRBV5-1	11	.	ASSLGHLEELF